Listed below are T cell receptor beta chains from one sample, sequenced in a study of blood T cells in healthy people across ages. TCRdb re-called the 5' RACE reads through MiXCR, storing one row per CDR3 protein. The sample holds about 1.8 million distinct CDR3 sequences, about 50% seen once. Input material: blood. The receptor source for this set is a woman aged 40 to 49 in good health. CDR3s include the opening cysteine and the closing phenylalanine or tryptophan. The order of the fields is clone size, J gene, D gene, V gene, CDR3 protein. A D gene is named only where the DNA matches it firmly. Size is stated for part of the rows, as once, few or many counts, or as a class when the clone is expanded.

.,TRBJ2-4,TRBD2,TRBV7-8,CASSFSGGRVLAKNIQYF
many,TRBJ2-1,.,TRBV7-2,CASSPARNEQFF
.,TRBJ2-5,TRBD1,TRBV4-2,CVSSQGYGQGTQYF
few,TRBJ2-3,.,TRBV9,CASSVAEPDTQYF
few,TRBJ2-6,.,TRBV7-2,CASSLEAASGANVLTF
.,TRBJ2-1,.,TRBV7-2,CASSRYTPLDSYNEQFF
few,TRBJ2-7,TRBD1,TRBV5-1,CASSLVFGATGKSIPYEQYF
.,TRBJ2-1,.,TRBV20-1,CSAHLRGGEQFF
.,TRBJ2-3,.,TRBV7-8,CASSLVRRLATDTQYF
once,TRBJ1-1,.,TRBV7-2,CASSLGGTIISEAFF
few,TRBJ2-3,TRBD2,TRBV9,CASSGRLAGGRPAADTQYF
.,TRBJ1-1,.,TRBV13,CASSPDWGNTEAFF
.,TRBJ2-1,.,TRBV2,CASSEGGDRSKTYNEQFF
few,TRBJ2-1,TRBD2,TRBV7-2,CASSLISGGTINEQFF
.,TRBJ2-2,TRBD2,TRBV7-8,CAVLAGGLTTGELFF
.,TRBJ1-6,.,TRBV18,CASSPQGDGRNSPLHF
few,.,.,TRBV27,CASSPLTGALSEQYF
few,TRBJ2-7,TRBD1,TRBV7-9,CASSTSQGHEQYF
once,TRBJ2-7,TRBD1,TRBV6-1,CASSEWDSLYNEQYF
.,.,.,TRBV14,CASSSESEYEQYF
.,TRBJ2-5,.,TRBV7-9,CASSPASEETRYF
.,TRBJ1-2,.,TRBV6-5,CASSYLVDYGYTF
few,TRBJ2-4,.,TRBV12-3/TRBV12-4,CASSLVRLDIQYF
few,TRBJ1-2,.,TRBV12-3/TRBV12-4,CASSFGQYGYTF
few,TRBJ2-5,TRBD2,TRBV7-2,CASRSSGGQTQYF
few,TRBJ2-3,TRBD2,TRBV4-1,CASSQVSGGADTQYF
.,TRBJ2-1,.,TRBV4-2,CASSQAGGEQFF
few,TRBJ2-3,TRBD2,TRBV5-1,CASRLASGPTDTQYF
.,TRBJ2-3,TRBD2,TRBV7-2,CASSSPGLAGGKDTQYF
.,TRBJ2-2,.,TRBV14,CASTFGTGELFF
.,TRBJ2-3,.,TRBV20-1,CSAIFRADTQYF
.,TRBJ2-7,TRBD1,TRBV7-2,CASSPKSGTGTYF
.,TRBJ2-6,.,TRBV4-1,CASSQDPGTLSSGANVLTF
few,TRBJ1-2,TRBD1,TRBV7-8,CASSLLQGGIYGYTF
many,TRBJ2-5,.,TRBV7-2,CASSVGTIQETQYF
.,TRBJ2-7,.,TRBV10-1,CATSGGLGVYEQYF
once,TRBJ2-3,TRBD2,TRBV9,CASSVTAGRRQSTDTQYF
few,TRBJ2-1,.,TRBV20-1,CSARDRGGGQGTYNEQFF
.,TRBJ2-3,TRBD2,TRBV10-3,CAISPRQVFLASGGYSTDTQYF
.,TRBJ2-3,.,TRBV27,CASSSPARGVDTDTQYF
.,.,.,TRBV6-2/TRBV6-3,CASSDSWPSYEQYF
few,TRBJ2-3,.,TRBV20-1,CSAAGATDTQYF
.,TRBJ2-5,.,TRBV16,CASSQRQSGETQYF
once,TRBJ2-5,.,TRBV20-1,CSARAGTRQETQYF
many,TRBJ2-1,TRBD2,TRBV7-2,CASSLRLAGNEQFF
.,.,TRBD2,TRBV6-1,CASTPWEGLQETQYF
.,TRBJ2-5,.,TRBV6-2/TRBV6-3,CASSSYEAGETQYF
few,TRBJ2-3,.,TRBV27,CASSFGGHGNTDTQYF
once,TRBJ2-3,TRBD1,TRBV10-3,CASTGGVSVTDTQYF
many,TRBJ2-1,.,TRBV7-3,CASSSKTGSGSHEQFF
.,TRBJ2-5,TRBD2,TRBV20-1,CSARERGGQETQYF
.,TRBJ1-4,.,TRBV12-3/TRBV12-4,CASSWDVGEKLFF